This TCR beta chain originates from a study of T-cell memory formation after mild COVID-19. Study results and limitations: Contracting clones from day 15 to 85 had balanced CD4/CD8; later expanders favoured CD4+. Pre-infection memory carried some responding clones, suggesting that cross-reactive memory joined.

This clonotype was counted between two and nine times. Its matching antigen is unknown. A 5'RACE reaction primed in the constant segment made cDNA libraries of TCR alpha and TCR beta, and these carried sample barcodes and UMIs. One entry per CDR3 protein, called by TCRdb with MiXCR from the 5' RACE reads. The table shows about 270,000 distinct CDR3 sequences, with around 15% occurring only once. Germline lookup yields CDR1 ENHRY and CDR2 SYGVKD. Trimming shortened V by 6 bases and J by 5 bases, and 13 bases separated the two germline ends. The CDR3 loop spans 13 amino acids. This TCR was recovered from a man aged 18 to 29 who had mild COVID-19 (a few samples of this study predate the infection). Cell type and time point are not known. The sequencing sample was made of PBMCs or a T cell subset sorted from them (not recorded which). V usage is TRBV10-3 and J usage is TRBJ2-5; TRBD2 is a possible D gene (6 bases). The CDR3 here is CAIREGGVETQYF. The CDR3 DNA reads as TGTGCCATCAGGGAAGGAGGGGTGGAGACCCAGTACTTC.